This T cell receptor beta chain was recovered during a study of CD8 T cells in ankylosing spondylitis. Study-level points and caveats: A TCR beta motif of 8 or 9 highly homologous variants appeared characteristic of ankylosing spondylitis blood. Clones linked to disease, bearing a CD8+ phenotype, were relatively rare in peripheral blood. There was reportedly significant enrichment of clones that were disease-linked in matched ankylosing spondylitis synovial fluid.

Each TCR beta library was made by quantitative 5'-RACE that incorporated molecular barcodes. A single record per CDR3 protein comes from TCRdb applying MiXCR to the 5' RACE reads. The sample carries some 450,000 distinct CDR3 sequences, 17% recorded once. Concerning this clonotype: Its antigen is unidentified.

J lost 7 bases, V lost 5 bases, and 10 bases had no gene match. CDR1 MNHNS and CDR2 SASEGT come from the germline V gene. CDR3 size: 16 residues. Sequencing was done on a sample of blood, either unsorted or a sorted T cell fraction (not recorded which). The clonotype was recovered from a male donor with ankylosing spondylitis. The chain uses TRBV6-1 and TRBJ1-5; 11 bases are shared with TRBD1. The CDR3 loop is CASSSNGQGAWQPQHF. The CDR3 DNA reads as TGTGCCAGCAGTAGCAATGGACAGGGGGCTTGGCAGCCCCAGCATTTT.